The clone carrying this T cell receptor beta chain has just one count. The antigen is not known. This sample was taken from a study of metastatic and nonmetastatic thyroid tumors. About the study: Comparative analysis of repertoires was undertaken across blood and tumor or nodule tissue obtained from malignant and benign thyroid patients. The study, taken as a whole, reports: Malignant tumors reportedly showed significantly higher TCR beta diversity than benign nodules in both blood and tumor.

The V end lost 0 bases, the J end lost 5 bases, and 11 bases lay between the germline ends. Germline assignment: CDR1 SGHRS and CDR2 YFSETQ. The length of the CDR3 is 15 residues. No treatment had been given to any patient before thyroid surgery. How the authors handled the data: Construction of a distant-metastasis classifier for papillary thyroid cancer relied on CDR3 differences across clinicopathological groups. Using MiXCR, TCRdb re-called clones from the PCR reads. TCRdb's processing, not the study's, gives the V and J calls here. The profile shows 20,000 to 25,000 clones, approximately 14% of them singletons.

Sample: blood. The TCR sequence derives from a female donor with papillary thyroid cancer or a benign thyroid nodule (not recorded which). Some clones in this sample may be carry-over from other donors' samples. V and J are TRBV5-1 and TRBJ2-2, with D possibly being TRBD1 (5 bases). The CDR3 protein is CASSLALGDTGELFF. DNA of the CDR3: TGCGCCAGCAGCTTGGCCCTAGGGGATACCGGGGAGCTGTTTTTT.